This is a list of T cell receptor beta chains from one sample in a study of OX40 agonist ivuxolimab in advanced cancers. Data came from immunoSEQ multiplex PCR; TCRdb stores just in-frame clones and leaves some out. The sample includes more than 55,000 clones, about nine tenths seen only once; the top ten take roughly 8%. The material was CD4+ or CD8+ T cells sorted from blood, obtained in a trial of the OX40 agonist ivuxolimab. These receptors were collected from an adult with an advanced solid tumor such as melanoma, head and neck, liver or kidney cancer. The conserved cysteine and the conserved F or W are not part of the CDR3 here.

V gene	J gene	CDR3 protein
TRBV18	TRBJ1-1	ASSPVTGEAF
TRBV5-1	TRBJ1-1	ASSRGPADMNTEAF
TRBV7-2	TRBJ1-5	ASSLDRGSNQPQH
TRBV7-2	TRBJ2-1	ASSTGLAGYNEQF
TRBV2	TRBJ1-6	ATQGGAYNSPLH
TRBV4-3	TRBJ1-1	ASSQEGGGFFTEAF
TRBV18	TRBJ2-5	ASSPSRQGPQETQY
TRBV19	TRBJ2-2	ASSQGTGVTGELF
TRBV19	TRBJ2-2	ASSIGQGSTGELF
TRBV7-2	TRBJ2-7	ASSLEALSEQY
TRBV5-6	TRBJ1-2	ASSLDGRSPVYGYT
TRBV2	TRBJ1-5	ASSGLRVVLGQPQH
TRBV18	TRBJ1-6	ASSVSSYNSPLH
TRBV4-3	TRBJ1-3	ASSPTAGNTIY
TRBV2	TRBJ2-7	ASRRDNYEQY
TRBV6-5	TRBJ2-7	ASSKGGQGALEQY
TRBV5-1	TRBJ2-1	ASSSGGTNNEQF
TRBV29-1	TRBJ2-1	SVEERRGGEQF
TRBV29-1	TRBJ1-5	SVERGGSGQPQH
TRBV7-2	TRBJ2-5	ASSRAQDSLQETQY
TRBV19	TRBJ1-6	ASRTRAGGPYSPLH
TRBV7-2	TRBJ1-6	ASSLVGPAINSPLH
TRBV29-1	TRBJ2-3	SVDTDTQY
TRBV28	TRBJ2-6	ASKIGGNSGANVLT
TRBV29-1	TRBJ1-1	SVGTGGTEAF
TRBV5-1	TRBJ1-1	ASSLAVNTEAF
TRBV27	TRBJ2-2	ASSGTSGGAGGELF
TRBV7-2	TRBJ2-6	ASSSRRGLSSGANVLT
TRBV18	TRBJ1-2	ASSPDRGRLLGGYT
TRBV11-2	TRBJ1-2	ASSAREVSYT
TRBV19	TRBJ1-4	ASSSGPNEKLF
TRBV18	TRBJ2-1	ASSPQTASEQF
TRBV11-3	TRBJ2-7	ASSLNRDGEQY
TRBV29-1	TRBJ1-5	SVGRDENQPQH
TRBV7-2	TRBJ2-7	ASSPNPGYEQY
TRBV5-1	TRBJ1-1	ASSLEILRKNTEAF
TRBV14	TRBJ2-7	ASSPFQGYEQY
TRBV9	TRBJ1-1	ASSVDTDNTEAF
TRBV28	TRBJ1-1	ASSYTSGEAEAF
TRBV11-3	TRBJ2-7	ASSRGQGTYEQY
TRBV5-1	TRBJ1-4	ASSLPQSGEKLF
TRBV11-3	TRBJ1-4	ASSSIPYKGGGEKLF
TRBV6-5	TRBJ1-6	ASSWTAPGNSPLH
TRBV5-1	TRBJ1-1	ASSLTGSTEAF
TRBV4-3	TRBJ1-6	ASSQVRSLSLSPLH
TRBV11-2	TRBJ1-1	ASSFGLRGTEAF
TRBV11-3	TRBJ2-5	ASSSSGTGIWTQY
TRBV4-1	TRBJ1-2	ASSQEPTGVGYT